This is a list of T cell receptor beta chains from one sample in a study of Ad26.COV2.S vaccination and SARS-CoV-2 variants. The table came from immunoSEQ multiplex PCR; TCRdb's copy has only in-frame clones and leaves some out. The sample records 350,000 to 450,000 clones, about nine tenths being singletons. The sequences come from peripheral blood, collected in a trial of Ad26.COV2.S vaccine versus placebo. These receptors were obtained from a person aged 18-60 years who received the Ad26.COV2.S COVID-19 vaccine or a placebo. Each CDR3 is given with its conserved first and last residue. A D gene is named only where the DNA matches it firmly. Part of the rows lack a size; the others show once, few, many or a class for expanded clones.

J	size	V	D	DNA	CDR3
TRBJ1-1	-	TRBV5-6	TRBD1	TGTGCCAGCAGCTACCAGGGGGGAATCTTGAACACTGAAGCTTTCTTT	CASSYQGGILNTEAFF
TRBJ2-5	-	TRBV19	-	TGTGCCACCAGAGGCAGGGTCGGCGAGACCCAGTACTTC	CATRGRVGETQYF
TRBJ2-3	-	TRBV7-2	-	TGTGCCAGCAGTCCCGTAGGGGGTACAGATACGCAGTATTTT	CASSPVGGTDTQYF
TRBJ2-3	-	TRBV20-1	-	TGCAGTGCTAGTTACGGGCGGGATACGCAGTATTTT	CSASYGRDTQYF
TRBJ1-4	-	TRBV7-9	TRBD1	TGTGCCAGCAGCTTAGCGGGGACAGGAGGGGAAAAACTGTTTTTT	CASSLAGTGGEKLFF
TRBJ1-5	-	TRBV30	TRBD1	TGTGCCTTCTTAGACAGGGGGTACAATCAGCCCCAGCATTTT	CAFLDRGYNQPQHF
TRBJ1-6	-	TRBV6-5	-	TGTGCCAGCAGGCCGGACAGTACCTCACCCCTCCACTTT	CASRPDSTSPLHF
TRBJ2-1	-	TRBV7-9	-	TGTGCCAGCGCCTTGGGGTCGGGTCGCAATGAGCAGTTCTTC	CASALGSGRNEQFF
TRBJ1-5	-	TRBV7-9	-	TGTGCCAGCAGCTTAGTAGGGGCAACAGGGCTCCTCAATCAGCCCCAGCATTTT	CASSLVGATGLLNQPQHF
TRBJ2-5	-	TRBV5-1	-	TGCGCCAGCAGCGCGGACAACCAAGAGACCCAGTACTTC	CASSADNQETQYF
TRBJ2-1	once	TRBV30	-	TGTGCCTGGAGTGTAGTCCTTGTGGGATCCTACAATGAGCAGTTCTTC	CAWSVVLVGSYNEQFF
TRBJ1-3	-	TRBV7-9	-	TGTGCCAGCAGCTTATTCGGGGACTCTGGAAACACCATATATTTT	CASSLFGDSGNTIYF
TRBJ2-1	-	TRBV7-5	-	TGTGCCAGAAGCCGTACTAAGCCGGGACTAGCGGGGAGCAATGAGCAGTTCTTC	CARSRTKPGLAGSNEQFF
TRBJ2-5	-	TRBV15	-	TGTGCCACCGGCGGTTTCGGGGAGACCCAGTACTTC	CATGGFGETQYF
TRBJ1-1	-	TRBV29-1	-	TGCAGCGTTGAAATAGGGCTCTCGAACACTGAAGCTTTCTTT	CSVEIGLSNTEAFF
TRBJ1-2	-	TRBV27	-	TGTGCCAGCTCTTCTGGAGCTAACTATGGCTACACCTTC	CASSSGANYGYTF
TRBJ1-5	once	TRBV6-1	-	TGTGCCAGCAGTGAAGTCTATAGCAATCAGCCCCAGCATTTT	CASSEVYSNQPQHF
TRBJ1-2	-	TRBV7-8	-	TGTGCCAGCAGCCCGCCCGTGGGTAGGGGCCGCTATGGCTACACCTTC	CASSPPVGRGRYGYTF
TRBJ2-1	-	TRBV5-4	TRBD1	TGTGCCAGCAGCTCGTGGGACAGGGATACTTATGAGCAGTTCTTC	CASSSWDRDTYEQFF
TRBJ2-7	-	TRBV19	TRBD1	TGTGCCAGTAAAGACCTCAGTGGGACAGGGGAGCAGTACTTC	CASKDLSGTGEQYF
TRBJ2-7	-	TRBV27	-	TGTGCCAGCAGCCGGGACGGAGCCTACGAGCAGTACTTC	CASSRDGAYEQYF
TRBJ1-2	-	TRBV7-9	TRBD1	TGTGCCAGCAGCCAAAAAGACAGGGGGCTTTATGGCTACACCTTC	CASSQKDRGLYGYTF
TRBJ1-4	-	TRBV18	TRBD1	TGTGCCAGCCAAATTTCCGGGACAGATAATGAAAAACTGTTTTTT	CASQISGTDNEKLFF
TRBJ2-7	-	TRBV7-9	TRBD1	TGTGCCAGCAGCCGCACCGGGACAGGGGGAAACGAGCAGTACTTC	CASSRTGTGGNEQYF
TRBJ2-3	-	TRBV3-1/TRBV3-2	TRBD2	TGTGCCAGCAGCTATCGGGGACTAGTCTCCGCAGATACGCAGTATTTT	CASSYRGLVSADTQYF
TRBJ1-6	-	TRBV19	-	TGTGCCAGTAGTGTCAACCAAATCAGGTTTCGGAATTCACCCCTCCACTTT	CASSVNQIRFRNSPLHF
TRBJ1-2	once	TRBV30	TRBD1	TGTGCCTGGGCTCCGGGACAGATATATGGCTACACCTTC	CAWAPGQIYGYTF
TRBJ2-7	-	TRBV7-9	TRBD2	TGTGCCAGCAGCTCAACCGGGACTAGCGGGGGGAGTGCGTACGAGCAGTACTTC	CASSSTGTSGGSAYEQYF
TRBJ2-7	-	TRBV27	TRBD1	TGTGCCAGCAGTTTAAGGGTCGGACAGGGCCCCTCTGAGCAGTACTTC	CASSLRVGQGPSEQYF
TRBJ2-1	-	TRBV19	-	TGTGCCAGTAGTCCGGCCCCACCCCGGGAGCAGTTCTTC	CASSPAPPREQFF
TRBJ2-2	-	TRBV6-5	-	TGTGCCAGCAGTTCCAGGACCGCAAACACCGGGGAGCTGTTTTTT	CASSSRTANTGELFF
TRBJ1-1	-	TRBV5-8	-	TGTGCCAGCAGCTTGGGCGGGAACACTGAAGCTTTCTTT	CASSLGGNTEAFF
TRBJ2-3	-	TRBV6-2/TRBV6-3	-	TGTGCCAGCAGCTCCTTCACAGATACGCAGTATTTT	CASSSFTDTQYF
TRBJ2-7	-	TRBV5-1	TRBD2	TGCGCCAGCAGCGAATCCATCCCCGCGGGGGGATCCTACGAGCAGTACTTC	CASSESIPAGGSYEQYF
TRBJ1-5	-	TRBV28	-	TGTGCCAGCAGCCAAGGAGGGATAAATCAGCCCCAGCATTTT	CASSQGGINQPQHF
TRBJ2-2	-	TRBV1	-	TGCACCAGCAGCCACCTACCCGGGTCCCTATACGCCACCGGGGAGCTGTTTTTT	CTSSHLPGSLYATGELFF
TRBJ2-3	-	TRBV5-1	TRBD2	TGCGCCAGCAGCTGGGACATTGCGGGGGGGCCAACGCAGTATTTT	CASSWDIAGGPTQYF
TRBJ1-2	-	TRBV29-1	TRBD1	TGCAGCGTTGCAAAGACAGGGAACTATGGCTACACCTTC	CSVAKTGNYGYTF
TRBJ2-1	-	TRBV5-1	TRBD1	TGCGCCAGCTCGACGGACAGGAACAATGAGCAGTTCTTC	CASSTDRNNEQFF
TRBJ2-3	-	TRBV24-1	-	TGTGCCACCAGTGATTTGGGGGGCTACAATACAGATACGCAGTATTTT	CATSDLGGYNTDTQYF
TRBJ2-5	-	TRBV7-6	TRBD2	TGTGCCAGCAGCTTACGGCGGGGGGACACGGGAGAGACCCAGTACTTC	CASSLRRGDTGETQYF
TRBJ1-6	-	TRBV28	TRBD1	TGTGCCAGCAGTCCGCCGACAGGGGGCAGTAATTCACCCCTCCACTTT	CASSPPTGGSNSPLHF
TRBJ1-5	-	TRBV6-6	-	-	CASILEVYSNQPQHF
TRBJ1-5	-	TRBV2	-	TGTGCCAGCAGTGAATTAGTAGGGGTCGGCAATCAGCCCCAGCATTTT	CASSELVGVGNQPQHF
TRBJ2-1	-	TRBV6-6	-	TGTGCCAGCATCCCCAGGGGACTATCCTACAATGAGCAGTTCTTC	CASIPRGLSYNEQFF